Presented here are 22 T cell receptor beta chains from one specimen sequenced in a study of blood T cell repertoires in COVID-19. Libraries were prepared by immunoSEQ multiplex PCR; TCRdb keeps only in-frame clonotypes and omits some of them. In the table there are 100,000 to 150,000 clones, about 70% of which are singletons. Specimen: peripheral blood. Source of these receptors: a man aged 60-69 years with acute or convalescent COVID-19.

A few counts support this clone. The V and J genes are TRBV6-6 and TRBJ1-6, with 9 nucleotides matching TRBD1. The V and J ends lost 5 bases and 7 bases, in that order; junction bases with no gene match: 9. Germline V lookup: CDR1 MNHNY, CDR2 SVGAGI (reference sequence). The CDR3 is made up of 16 amino acids. CDR3 nucleotide sequence: TGTGCCAGCAGTCAAAAGACAGGGGGAAGGAATTCACCCCTCCACTTT. The encoded protein is CASSQKTGGRNSPLHF.

The chain joins TRBV5-1 to TRBJ2-5; D is perhaps TRBD1 (6 bases). Germline loops: CDR1 SGHRS, CDR2 YFSETQ. This CDR3 region has 15 residues. The germline V and J ends were trimmed by 5 bases and 0 bases, with 14 bases remaining between them. The CDR3 here is CASRKIWTDQETQYF. The CDR3 region has the DNA TGCGCCAGCAGGAAAATCTGGACAGACCAAGAGACCCAGTACTTC.

The gene calls are TRBV11-2 and TRBJ2-7, with 14 bases matching TRBD2. The CDR3 loop spans 15 amino acids. Germline V gives CDR1 SGHAT, CDR2 FQNNGV. J lost 2 bases, V lost 4 bases, and 1 base had no gene match. In DNA form, the CDR3 reads TGTGCCAGCAGCTGGGGACTAGCGGGGGCCTACGAGCAGTACTTC. Its protein product is CASSWGLAGAYEQYF.

The CDR3 sequence is CSVGDSGMGYTF. For the CDR3, the DNA is TGCAGCGTTGGAGATTCCGGTATGGGCTACACCTTC. The rearrangement joins TRBV29-1 to TRBJ1-2; no firm D call. The length of the CDR3 is 12 residues. Looked up from germline, CDR1 is SQVTM and CDR2 is ANQGSEA. Trimming pared 4 bases from V and 8 bases from J, leaving 14 bases between.

V is TRBV10-3 and J is TRBJ2-7, with a possible D match to TRBD2 (7 bases). CDR1 and CDR2 from the germline V gene are ENHRY and SYGVKD. CDR3 length: 15 residues. Trimming shortened V by 0 bases and J by 4 bases, and 13 bases separated the two germline ends. The CDR3 nucleotides read TGTGCCATCAGTGAGTCAGGGGGAGGGCCGTACGAGCAGTACTTC. This translates into CAISESGGGPYEQYF.

This clone was recorded a few times. The V gene is TRBV6-1, the J gene TRBJ1-1; tentative D call: TRBD1 (6 bases). Trimming stripped 3 bases from V and 2 bases from J, with 10 bases between. This CDR3 has 14 amino acids. Germline loops: CDR1 MNHNS, CDR2 SASEGT. The CDR3 region is CASSDRGYNTEAFF. The CDR3, as DNA: TGTGCCAGCAGTGACAGGGGATACAACACTGAAGCTTTCTTT.

This clone was seen once. The chain couples TRBV29-1 to TRBJ2-7; possible D gene TRBD1, 6 bases. V was shortened by 4 bases and J by 5 bases, with 12 bases between the two germline ends. CDR1 SQVTM and CDR2 ANQGSEA come from the germline V gene. This CDR3 comprises 12 residues. CDR3 in DNA: TGCAGCGTTGGATCGCAGGGGAACGAGCAGTACTTC. Amino acid sequence: CSVGSQGNEQYF.

The gene calls are TRBV24-1 and TRBJ2-5, with D unresolved. The CDR3 covers 16 residues. From germline, CDR1 is KGHDR and CDR2 SFDVKD. The V end lost 2 bases, the J end lost 0 bases, and 12 bases lay between the germline ends. For the CDR3, the DNA is TGTGCCACCAGTGATTCGAGTGGTGGTTACCAAGAGACCCAGTACTTC. The encoded protein is CATSDSSGGYQETQYF.

The chain uses TRBV2 and TRBJ1-5; 7 bases line up with TRBD1. This CDR3 is 18 amino acids long. The junction had 14 bases not matched to a gene; V was cut back by 6 bases and J by 0 bases. Germline V lookup: CDR1 SNHLY, CDR2 FYNNEI. The CDR3 coding sequence is TGTGCCAGCAGCCTCTCCTATTCGGGACAGAGTAGCAATCAGCCCCAGCATTTT. This encodes CASSLSYSGQSSNQPQHF.

The chain is built from TRBV27 and TRBJ1-6; D gene uncertain. The V and J ends lost 5 bases and 7 bases respectively, with 6 bases between them. This CDR3 region has 12 residues. Germline-derived CDR1 and CDR2 are MNHEY and SMNVEV (reference sequence). Here the CDR3 reads CASSSDNSPLHF. The CDR3 DNA reads as TGTGCCAGCAGTAGCGACAATTCACCCCTCCACTTT.

A few counts support this clone. The chain joins TRBV6-5 to TRBJ2-7; no firm D call. The CDR3 has 15 amino acids. CDR1 and CDR2 from the germline V gene are MNHEY and SVGAGI. V lost 5 bases, J lost 5 bases, and 19 bases lay in between. The CDR3 here is CASSRRRVSIHEQYF. CDR3 nucleotide sequence: TGTGCCAGCAGTCGCCGCCGGGTCTCTATCCACGAGCAGTACTTC.

This clone appeared a few times. The V gene is TRBV7-2, the J gene TRBJ1-4; 8 bases line up with TRBD1. From germline, CDR1 is SGHTA and CDR2 FQGNSA. This CDR3 contains 15 residues. V lost 2 bases and J lost 4; bases outside the gene matches: 3. CDR3 protein: CASSLTGGRNEKLFF. The CDR3 DNA is TGTGCCAGCAGCTTAACAGGGGGACGTAATGAAAAACTGTTTTTT.

This clone was found many times. The chain carries TRBV3-1 (or the pseudogene TRBV3-2) and TRBJ1-1, with D hard to call. Germline CDR1 and CDR2: LGHDT and YNNKEL (reference sequence). V was shortened by 1 base and J by 1 base, with 13 bases between the two germline ends. The CDR3 loop spans 16 amino acids. CDR3: CASSQVRGVTNTEAFF. The CDR3 DNA reads TGTGCCAGCAGCCAAGTACGGGGTGTGACGAACACTGAAGCTTTCTTT.

The V gene is TRBV10-2, the J gene TRBJ1-2; perhaps TRBD1 as D (5 bases). Trimming left V 5 bases short and J 6 bases short, with 16 bases between. CDR1 and CDR2 (germline): WSHSY, SAAADI. The CDR3 contains 14 residues. Here the CDR3 DNA reads TGCGCCAGCAGTCGCCAGGGTCTGCTCGATGGCTACACCTTC. It yields the protein CASSRQGLLDGYTF.

As regards this clone: Mismatch with germline at one junction end may stem from a read error. The J gene is TRBJ1-2, the V gene TRBV9; 8 nucleotides match TRBD1. Germline assignment: CDR1 SGDLS and CDR2 YYNGEE. The CDR3 length is 14 residues. CDR3 region: CASSATGQGGSLIF. CDR3 DNA: TGTGCCAGCAGCGCAACCGGACAGGGAGGAAGTTTGATCTTC.

This chain joins TRBV30 and TRBJ2-1; 10 nucleotides match TRBD2. This CDR3 has 13 amino acids. The J segment lost 9 bases and the V segment lost 4 bases, leaving 6 bases of the junction unmatched. Germline V gives CDR1 GTSNPN, CDR2 SVGIG (reference sequence). CDR3 sequence (DNA): TGTGCCTGGAAGCGGGGGGGCCTCCCTGAGCAGTTCTTC. As protein: CAWKRGGLPEQFF.

This chain connects TRBV3-1 (or the pseudogene TRBV3-2) to TRBJ1-2; the D gene is possibly TRBD1 (6 bases). V shed 2 bases and J shed 8 bases, with 15 bases lying between them. Germline V gene lookup returns CDR1 LGHDT and CDR2 YNNKEL (reference sequence). The CDR3 sequence is 14 residues long. The CDR3 region is CASSQTYSGVGYTF. DNA for the CDR3: TGTGCCAGCAGCCAAACGTACTCAGGGGTAGGCTACACCTTC.

This rearrangement joins TRBV18 to TRBJ1-1, with no clear D. V lost 3 bases, J lost 8 bases, and 13 bases lay in between. CDR1 and CDR2 (germline): KGHSH, LQKENI. The CDR3 sequence is 13 residues long. CDR3 bases: TGTGCCAGCTCACCTGCTGTGGGCAGAGAAGCTTTCTTT. Translated, it gives CASSPAVGREAFF.

The rearrangement uses TRBV24-1 and TRBJ1-2; a possible D gene is TRBD1 (5 bases). Germline loops: CDR1 KGHDR, CDR2 SFDVKD. Deletions cut 5 bases from V and 1 base from J, with 13 bases between. CDR3 length: 15 residues. CDR3 region: CATSGTPQGNYGYTF. The CDR3, as DNA: TGTGCCACCAGTGGCACACCCCAGGGTAACTATGGCTACACCTTC.

The chain joins TRBV7-9 to TRBJ1-5, with D tentatively TRBD1 (6 bases). The CDR3 is 14 amino acids. The V gene lost 1 base and the J gene lost 3 bases, with 7 bases spanning the gap. Germline CDR1 and CDR2: SEHNR and FQNEAQ (reference sequence). CDR3 sequence: CASSLGQVNQPQHF. As DNA, the CDR3 is TGTGCCAGCAGCTTAGGACAGGTCAATCAGCCCCAGCATTTT.

Details on this clone: With a much larger clone just one base away, this may be a read error. This chain uses TRBV27 with TRBJ2-2; 8 nucleotides align to TRBD2. This CDR3 has 17 amino acids. Germline assignment: CDR1 MNHEY and CDR2 SMNVEV (reference sequence). CDR3 region: CVSSLSGTSVRAGELFF. In DNA, the CDR3 is TGTGTCAGCAGTTTATCCGGGACTAGTGTACGCGCCGGGGAGCTGTTTTTT.

The rearrangement links TRBV24-1 to TRBJ2-1; 7 bases map to TRBD1. Trimming cost V 3 bases and J 0 bases; bases outside gene matches: 7. The germline V gene encodes CDR1 KGHDR and CDR2 SFDVKD. CDR3 size: 17 residues. CDR3 residues: CATSDQTGEASYNEQFF. The DNA for the CDR3 is TGTGCCACCAGTGATCAAACAGGGGAAGCCTCCTACAATGAGCAGTTCTTC.